This TCR beta chain was found in a study of cytomegalovirus exposure and HLA in healthy donors. J gave up 0 bases and V 5 bases, and 1 base lay outside the gene matches. Germline lookup yields CDR1 MNHEY and CDR2 SMNVEV (reference sequence). This CDR3 spans 14 amino acids. Findings and limits, study-wide: Reported findings show TCR beta sequences accurately forecast HLA-A and HLA-B alleles in most subjects.

Note on this clone: No antigen is known for it.

PCR employed 60 Vbeta and 13 Jbeta primers. The table came from immunoSEQ multiplex PCR; TCRdb's copy has only in-frame clones and leaves some out. The sample comprises 70,000 to 80,000 clones, 82% of which are singletons, and 1.5% to 2% rests with the top ten. The clonotype originates from a man between 18 and 35 years old in good health and CMV-seronegative. The rearrangement uses TRBV27 and TRBJ2-7; TRBD2 matches at 10 bases. The sample comprised PBMCs. The CDR3 here is CASSRTSGSYEQYF. For the CDR3, the DNA is TGTGCCAGCAGTCGGACTAGCGGCTCCTACGAGCAGTACTTC.